This is a list of T cell receptor beta chains from one sample in a study of blood T cell repertoires in COVID-19. Produced via immunoSEQ multiplex PCR; TCRdb's table is partial and in-frame only. The sample holds 90,000 to 130,000 clones; about 85% are singletons and the top ten take approximately 4%. Material for sequencing was peripheral blood. Every receptor here comes from a woman in her seventies with acute or convalescent COVID-19. Both conserved end residues are part of each CDR3. Each record gives: J gene, clone size, D gene, V gene, CDR3 protein, CDR3 DNA. A D gene is named only where the DNA matches it firmly. A row's size may be missing; if present it is once, few, many or a size class.

j_call: TRBJ1-1
clone_size: few
d_call: NA
v_call: TRBV5-5
cdr3_aa: CASILGPMNTEAFF
cdr3_nt: TGTGCCAGCATCCTTGGGCCTATGAACACTGAAGCTTTCTTT

j_call: TRBJ1-6
clone_size: many
d_call: NA
v_call: TRBV7-2
cdr3_aa: CASSHIQALHNSPLHF
cdr3_nt: TGTGCCAGCAGCCACATACAAGCACTACATAATTCACCCCTCCACTTT

j_call: TRBJ1-4
clone_size: NA
d_call: NA
v_call: TRBV2
cdr3_aa: CASRLTPTNEKLFF
cdr3_nt: TGTGCCAGCAGACTCACCCCAACTAATGAAAAACTGTTTTTT

j_call: TRBJ2-7
clone_size: NA
d_call: TRBD1
v_call: TRBV5-1
cdr3_aa: CASSPGTGSDYEQYF
cdr3_nt: TGCGCCAGCAGCCCCGGGACAGGGTCCGACTACGAGCAGTACTTC

j_call: TRBJ2-1
clone_size: NA
d_call: NA
v_call: TRBV7-9
cdr3_aa: CASSPPLVDEQFF
cdr3_nt: TGTGCCAGCAGCCCACCCCTAGTTGACGAGCAGTTCTTC

j_call: TRBJ2-1
clone_size: once
d_call: TRBD1
v_call: TRBV12-3/TRBV12-4
cdr3_aa: CASRGTVNNEQFF
cdr3_nt: TGTGCCAGCAGGGGGACAGTAAACAATGAGCAGTTCTTC

j_call: TRBJ2-1
clone_size: NA
d_call: NA
v_call: TRBV19
cdr3_aa: CASGPLYSAYNEQFF
cdr3_nt: TGTGCCTCTGGGCCCCTCTACTCTGCCTACAATGAGCAGTTCTTC

j_call: TRBJ1-1
clone_size: NA
d_call: NA
v_call: TRBV3-1/TRBV3-2
cdr3_aa: CASTITRQNTEAFF
cdr3_nt: TGTGCCAGCACTATCACAAGACAGAACACTGAAGCTTTCTTT

j_call: TRBJ2-4
clone_size: NA
d_call: NA
v_call: TRBV28
cdr3_aa: CASRAGGVNIQYF
cdr3_nt: TGTGCCAGCAGGGCCGGGGGTGTGAACATTCAGTACTTC

j_call: TRBJ2-1
clone_size: NA
d_call: NA
v_call: TRBV28
cdr3_aa: CASSFQVNEQFF
cdr3_nt: TGTGCCAGCAGTTTCCAGGTCAATGAGCAGTTCTTC

j_call: TRBJ1-4
clone_size: NA
d_call: TRBD1
v_call: TRBV6-5
cdr3_aa: CASRGQYNEKLFF
cdr3_nt: TGTGCCAGCAGGGGACAGTATAATGAAAAACTGTTTTTT

j_call: TRBJ2-3
clone_size: NA
d_call: NA
v_call: TRBV30
cdr3_aa: CAGGAGSGGTDTQYF
cdr3_nt: TGTGCCGGGGGGGCGGGGAGCGGTGGTACAGATACGCAGTATTTT

j_call: TRBJ2-1
clone_size: NA
d_call: TRBD2
v_call: TRBV4-3
cdr3_aa: CASSQGRKPSGGFSLYNEQFF
cdr3_nt: TGCGCCAGCAGCCAAGGTCGGAAGCCTAGCGGGGGGTTTAGTCTGTACAATGAGCAGTTCTTC

j_call: TRBJ2-1
clone_size: NA
d_call: TRBD2
v_call: TRBV7-3
cdr3_aa: CASSFGGGNEQFF
cdr3_nt: TGTGCCAGCAGCTTTGGCGGGGGGAATGAGCAGTTCTTC

j_call: TRBJ1-5
clone_size: NA
d_call: TRBD1
v_call: TRBV19
cdr3_aa: CASRDRGAGEPQHF
cdr3_nt: TGTGCCAGTCGGGACAGGGGGGCGGGGGAGCCCCAGCATTTT

j_call: TRBJ2-6
clone_size: NA
d_call: TRBD1
v_call: TRBV25-1
cdr3_aa: CASSGSDRVSGANVLTF
cdr3_nt: TGTGCCAGCAGTGGATCAGACAGGGTCTCTGGGGCCAACGTCCTGACTTTC

j_call: TRBJ2-4
clone_size: NA
d_call: NA
v_call: TRBV24-1
cdr3_aa: CATSSGSGKNIQYF
cdr3_nt: TGTGCCACCAGTTCGGGTAGTGGCAAAAACATTCAGTACTTC

j_call: TRBJ2-6
clone_size: few
d_call: NA
v_call: TRBV13
cdr3_aa: CASSPFQFYSGANVLTF
cdr3_nt: TGTGCCAGCAGCCCGTTCCAGTTTTATTCTGGGGCCAACGTCCTGACTTTC

j_call: TRBJ1-5
clone_size: NA
d_call: NA
v_call: TRBV4-1
cdr3_aa: CASSPTGSDLSNQPQHF
cdr3_nt: TGCGCCAGCAGCCCAACCGGGAGTGACCTTAGCAATCAGCCCCAGCATTTT

j_call: TRBJ1-1
clone_size: NA
d_call: TRBD1
v_call: TRBV6-5
cdr3_aa: CASRARGTGAEAFF
cdr3_nt: TGTGCCAGCAGGGCCCGGGGGACAGGGGCTGAAGCTTTCTTT

j_call: TRBJ2-7
clone_size: few
d_call: NA
v_call: TRBV28
cdr3_aa: CASKGGTYSREQYF
cdr3_nt: TGTGCCAGCAAAGGAGGGACGTATTCGCGGGAGCAGTACTTC

j_call: TRBJ1-1
clone_size: NA
d_call: TRBD1
v_call: TRBV12-5
cdr3_aa: CASGPNPGTGNTEAFF
cdr3_nt: TGTGCTAGTGGTCCGAATCCCGGGACAGGGAACACTGAAGCTTTCTTT

j_call: TRBJ1-5
clone_size: few
d_call: NA
v_call: TRBV5-6
cdr3_aa: CASSRGVTPNQPQHF
cdr3_nt: TGTGCCAGCAGCCGAGGAGTCACCCCCAATCAGCCCCAGCATTTT

j_call: TRBJ2-2
clone_size: NA
d_call: TRBD2
v_call: TRBV6-5
cdr3_aa: CASSYTPTSGGELFF
cdr3_nt: TGTGCCAGCAGTTACACCCCAACTAGCGGGGGGGAGCTGTTTTTT

j_call: TRBJ2-5
clone_size: NA
d_call: NA
v_call: TRBV24-1
cdr3_aa: CATSDTGMEETQYF
cdr3_nt: TGTGCCACCAGTGACACAGGGATGGAGGAGACCCAGTACTTC

j_call: TRBJ1-3
clone_size: NA
d_call: TRBD1
v_call: TRBV5-4
cdr3_aa: CASSPGRRGPGNTIYF
cdr3_nt: TGTGCCAGCAGCCCTGGTCGAAGGGGGCCTGGAAACACCATATATTTT

j_call: TRBJ2-3
clone_size: NA
d_call: TRBD2
v_call: TRBV24-1
cdr3_aa: CATSEWTSGGGTDTQYF
cdr3_nt: TGTGCCACCAGTGAGTGGACTAGCGGGGGAGGGACAGATACGCAGTATTTT

j_call: TRBJ1-2
clone_size: NA
d_call: TRBD1
v_call: TRBV2
cdr3_aa: CASGQGAHYGYTF
cdr3_nt: TGTGCCAGCGGACAGGGGGCCCACTATGGCTACACCTTC

j_call: TRBJ2-2
clone_size: few
d_call: TRBD1
v_call: TRBV4-2
cdr3_aa: CASSQGTGANTGELFF
cdr3_nt: TGTGCCAGCAGCCAAGGGACAGGGGCTAACACCGGGGAGCTGTTTTTT

j_call: TRBJ1-1
clone_size: NA
d_call: TRBD1
v_call: TRBV19
cdr3_aa: CASRYSPGQGSGEAFF
cdr3_nt: TGTGCCAGTAGATATTCCCCGGGACAGGGATCGGGTGAAGCTTTCTTT

j_call: TRBJ1-2
clone_size: NA
d_call: TRBD1
v_call: TRBV7-2
cdr3_aa: CASSLRSGTGDGYTF
cdr3_nt: TGTGCCAGCAGCTTACGGTCCGGGACAGGGGATGGCTACACCTTC

j_call: TRBJ2-5
clone_size: once
d_call: NA
v_call: TRBV5-1
cdr3_aa: CASANSPGEVGTQYF
cdr3_nt: TGCGCCAGCGCGAACTCCCCTGGGGAGGTCGGGACCCAGTACTTC

j_call: TRBJ2-5
clone_size: NA
d_call: TRBD2
v_call: TRBV7-9
cdr3_aa: CASSLGASGGPQETQYF
cdr3_nt: TGTGCCAGCAGCTTAGGGGCTAGCGGGGGGCCACAAGAGACCCAGTACTTC

j_call: TRBJ2-7
clone_size: NA
d_call: TRBD2
v_call: TRBV28
cdr3_aa: CASSSPRGSGRFYEQYF
cdr3_nt: TGTGCCAGCAGTTCCCCCAGGGGTAGCGGGAGGTTTTACGAGCAGTACTTC

j_call: TRBJ2-5
clone_size: NA
d_call: TRBD2
v_call: TRBV3-1/TRBV3-2
cdr3_aa: CASSQAGLAGEETQYF
cdr3_nt: TGTGCCAGCAGCCAGGCTGGACTAGCGGGGGAAGAGACCCAGTACTTC

j_call: TRBJ1-2
clone_size: NA
d_call: NA
v_call: TRBV5-1
cdr3_aa: CASSLSGSPNGYTF
cdr3_nt: TGCGCCAGCAGCTTGAGCGGGAGTCCTAATGGCTACACCTTC

j_call: TRBJ2-3
clone_size: NA
d_call: NA
v_call: TRBV7-8
cdr3_aa: CASSLGLSGTDTQYF
cdr3_nt: TGTGCCAGCAGCTTAGGTCTTAGCGGCACAGATACGCAGTATTTT

j_call: TRBJ2-5
clone_size: NA
d_call: TRBD2
v_call: TRBV7-2
cdr3_aa: CASSRSGGVQETQYF
cdr3_nt: TGTGCCAGCAGTCGTAGCGGGGGGGTCCAAGAGACCCAGTACTTC

j_call: TRBJ2-1
clone_size: NA
d_call: TRBD1
v_call: TRBV24-1
cdr3_aa: CATETGTGPGNEQFF
cdr3_nt: TGTGCCACCGAAACCGGGACAGGTCCGGGAAATGAGCAGTTCTTC

j_call: TRBJ1-1
clone_size: once
d_call: NA
v_call: TRBV4-1
cdr3_aa: CASSRGRESNTEAFF
cdr3_nt: TGCGCCAGCAGCCGGGGCAGGGAATCAAACACTGAAGCTTTCTTT

j_call: TRBJ1-1
clone_size: NA
d_call: NA
v_call: TRBV28
cdr3_aa: CTTTAPGRGTEAFF
cdr3_nt: TGTACCACTACAGCACCGGGTAGGGGCACTGAAGCTTTCTTT

j_call: TRBJ1-1
clone_size: NA
d_call: NA
v_call: TRBV27
cdr3_aa: CASSLGGNTEAFF
cdr3_nt: TGTGCCAGCAGTTTGGGGGGGAACACTGAAGCTTTCTTT

j_call: TRBJ2-4
clone_size: once
d_call: TRBD1
v_call: TRBV12-3/TRBV12-4
cdr3_aa: CASSRTGNIQYF
cdr3_nt: TGTGCCAGCAGCCGGACAGGGAACATTCAGTACTTC

j_call: TRBJ1-3
clone_size: NA
d_call: NA
v_call: TRBV14
cdr3_aa: CASSLRTARNTIYF
cdr3_nt: TGTGCCAGCAGCTTGAGGACAGCTCGAAACACCATATATTTT

j_call: TRBJ2-6
clone_size: NA
d_call: TRBD2
v_call: TRBV5-3
cdr3_aa: CARSLGAGAAGANVLTF
cdr3_nt: TGTGCCAGAAGCTTGGGTGCGGGAGCCGCTGGGGCCAACGTCCTGACTTTC

j_call: TRBJ2-7
clone_size: NA
d_call: TRBD2
v_call: TRBV10-3
cdr3_aa: CAISPTSGSGEQYF
cdr3_nt: TGTGCCATCAGTCCCACTAGCGGGAGTGGTGAGCAGTACTTC

j_call: TRBJ2-3
clone_size: NA
d_call: NA
v_call: TRBV28
cdr3_aa: CASSFGGSGADTQYF
cdr3_nt: TGTGCCAGCAGTTTTGGCGGGTCAGGCGCGGATACGCAGTATTTT

j_call: TRBJ1-4
clone_size: NA
d_call: TRBD1
v_call: TRBV28
cdr3_aa: CASSTRTGRGPGESEKLFF
cdr3_nt: TGTGCCAGCAGTACAAGGACAGGCAGAGGGCCCGGGGAGAGTGAAAAACTGTTTTTT

j_call: TRBJ2-1
clone_size: NA
d_call: TRBD2
v_call: TRBV5-1
cdr3_aa: CASSLLTTRQLAGGHNEQFF
cdr3_nt: TGCGCCAGCAGCTTGCTCACAACACGCCAACTAGCGGGAGGGCACAATGAGCAGTTCTTC

j_call: TRBJ2-3
clone_size: NA
d_call: NA
v_call: TRBV19
cdr3_aa: CASSWTGGGDTQYF
cdr3_nt: TGTGCCAGTTCCTGGACGGGGGGCGGGGATACGCAGTATTTT

j_call: TRBJ1-1
clone_size: NA
d_call: TRBD1
v_call: TRBV7-8
cdr3_aa: CASSNRQGTANTEAFF
cdr3_nt: TGTGCCAGCAGCAACCGACAGGGAACCGCCAACACTGAAGCTTTCTTT

j_call: TRBJ2-2
clone_size: NA
d_call: NA
v_call: TRBV19
cdr3_aa: CASSRGPLNTGELFF
cdr3_nt: TGTGCCAGTTCGCGGGGGCCTTTGAACACCGGGGAGCTGTTTTTT

j_call: TRBJ2-7
clone_size: once
d_call: NA
v_call: TRBV18
cdr3_aa: CASATGAIQASSYEQYF
cdr3_nt: TGTGCCAGCGCGACTGGGGCTATACAGGCTAGCTCCTACGAGCAGTACTTC

j_call: TRBJ2-2
clone_size: NA
d_call: TRBD2
v_call: TRBV5-1
cdr3_aa: CASSAGLAGELFF
cdr3_nt: TGCGCCAGCAGCGCTGGACTAGCCGGGGAGCTGTTTTTT

j_call: TRBJ1-5
clone_size: NA
d_call: NA
v_call: TRBV23-1
cdr3_aa: CASRRIYSNQPQHF
cdr3_nt: TGCGCCAGTAGGAGGATTTATAGCAATCAGCCCCAGCATTTT

j_call: TRBJ1-5
clone_size: once
d_call: TRBD1
v_call: TRBV6-1
cdr3_aa: CASSEVAGGNNQPQHF
cdr3_nt: TGTGCCAGCAGTGAGGTTGCAGGGGGGAACAATCAGCCCCAGCATTTT

j_call: TRBJ1-2
clone_size: NA
d_call: NA
v_call: TRBV10-3
cdr3_aa: CAISESTGLSNGGYTF
cdr3_nt: TGTGCCATCAGTGAGTCGACGGGACTCTCGAATGGCGGCTACACCTTC

j_call: TRBJ1-6
clone_size: NA
d_call: NA
v_call: TRBV28
cdr3_aa: CASRRLAASYNSPLHF
cdr3_nt: TGTGCCAGCAGGAGATTGGCGGCCTCCTATAATTCACCCCTCCACTTT

j_call: TRBJ1-2
clone_size: NA
d_call: NA
v_call: TRBV18
cdr3_aa: CASSPLQYGYTF
cdr3_nt: TGTGCCAGCTCACCACTGCAGTATGGCTACACCTTC

j_call: TRBJ2-1
clone_size: NA
d_call: TRBD2
v_call: TRBV30
cdr3_aa: CAWSARGGPRWAPAFF
cdr3_nt: TGTGCCTGGAGTGCCCGGGGAGGGCCTAGATGGGCCCCGGCGTTCTTC